This T cell receptor (beta chain) derives from a study of T cell repertoires in cytomegalovirus infection. At the level of the study: Recently described HLA-C-restricted plus well-studied HLA-B-restricted CMV epitopes were used. Indicated by public TCR beta signatures were CMV infection and matching HLA type. Whole-study results and caveats: The study found HLA-C-restricted CMV-specific TCR beta clonotypes dominating the ex vivo response.

TCRdb called the reads again in MiXCR, with one record for every CDR3 protein. There are about 900,000 distinct CDR3 sequences in the sample; 30% to 40% occur only once, and over 12% lies in the top ten. The CDR3 covers 15 residues. Germline CDR1 reads SGHAT; CDR2 reads FQNNGV. The V gene lost 5 bases and the J gene lost 0 bases, with 11 bases spanning the gap. A word on this clonotype: Its antigen is still unknown.

The V and J genes are TRBV11-2 and TRBJ2-1; D gene unclear. Specimen: cultured CD8+ T cells from PBMCs, collected from culture after CMV antigen stimulation. The TCR sequence derives from a human donor in good health (CMV status not recorded). Some clones in this sample may be carry-over from other donors' samples. CDR3 sequence reads: CASSADLSSYNEQFF. Here the CDR3 DNA reads TGTGCCAGCAGCGCAGACTTGAGCTCCTACAATGAGCAGTTCTTC.